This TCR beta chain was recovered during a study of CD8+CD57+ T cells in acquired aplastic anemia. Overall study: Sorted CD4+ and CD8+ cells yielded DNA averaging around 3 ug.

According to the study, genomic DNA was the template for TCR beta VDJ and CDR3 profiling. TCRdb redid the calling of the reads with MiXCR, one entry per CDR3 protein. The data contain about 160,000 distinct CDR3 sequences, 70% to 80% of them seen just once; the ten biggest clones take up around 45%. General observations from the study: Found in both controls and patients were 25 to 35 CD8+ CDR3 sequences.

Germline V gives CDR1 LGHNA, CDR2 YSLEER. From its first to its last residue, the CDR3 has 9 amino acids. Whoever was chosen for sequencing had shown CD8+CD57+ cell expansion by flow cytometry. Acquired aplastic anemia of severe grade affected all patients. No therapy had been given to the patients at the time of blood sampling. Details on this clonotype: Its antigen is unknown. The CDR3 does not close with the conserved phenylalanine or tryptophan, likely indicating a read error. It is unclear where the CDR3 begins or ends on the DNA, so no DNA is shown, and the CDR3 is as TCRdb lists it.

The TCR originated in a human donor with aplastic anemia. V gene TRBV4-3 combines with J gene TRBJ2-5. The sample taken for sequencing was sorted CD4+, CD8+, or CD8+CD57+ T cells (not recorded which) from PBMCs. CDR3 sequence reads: CASSQDPEG.